A selection of T cell receptor beta chains follows, all from one sample in a study of T cells in tuberculosis. TCRdb's table, derived via immunoSEQ multiplex PCR, lists solely in-frame clones and lacks some. Found here are around 35,000 clones, approximately 94% of them singletons; the top ten hold about 12%. Sequencing input: PBMCs. These receptors were obtained from a donor between 10 and 29 years old with latent tuberculosis or without tuberculosis infection. Some clones in this sample may be carry-over from other donors' samples. The conserved cysteine and the conserved F or W are not part of the CDR3 here.

J gene: TRBJ1-4
V gene: TRBV6-6
CDR3 protein: ASNFGGQLNEKLF

J gene: TRBJ2-7
V gene: TRBV18
CDR3 protein: ASSPDSLGEQY

J gene: TRBJ2-7
V gene: TRBV7-9
CDR3 protein: ASTGDRGYEQY

J gene: TRBJ1-6
V gene: TRBV6-5
CDR3 protein: ASSSGQNNSPLH

J gene: TRBJ1-5
V gene: TRBV5-8
CDR3 protein: ASSPGLEGRGNQPQH

J gene: TRBJ2-5
V gene: TRBV27
CDR3 protein: ASSSGETQY

J gene: TRBJ1-5
V gene: TRBV4-1
CDR3 protein: ASSQGQYNSNQPQH

J gene: TRBJ1-3
V gene: TRBV7-6
CDR3 protein: ASSSRLSGNTIY

J gene: TRBJ2-7
V gene: TRBV9
CDR3 protein: ASARTGYLGEQY

J gene: TRBJ2-7
V gene: TRBV5-6
CDR3 protein: ASSLGQVYEQY

J gene: TRBJ1-1
V gene: TRBV27
CDR3 protein: ASSTDRSNTEAF

J gene: TRBJ1-1
V gene: TRBV7-3
CDR3 protein: ASSLNTGALSSEAF

J gene: TRBJ2-7
V gene: TRBV6-5
CDR3 protein: ASSYSRTGNYEQY

J gene: TRBJ2-1
V gene: TRBV12-5
CDR3 protein: ASGLDRYNEQF

J gene: TRBJ1-1
V gene: TRBV5-4
CDR3 protein: ASSLTVLNTEAF

J gene: TRBJ1-1
V gene: TRBV7-2
CDR3 protein: ASTRPGTEAF

J gene: TRBJ1-1
V gene: TRBV6-6
CDR3 protein: ASSTLRGTEAF

J gene: TRBJ1-1
V gene: TRBV6-5
CDR3 protein: ASSYSRETEAF

J gene: TRBJ1-6
V gene: TRBV15
CDR3 protein: ATRDRENNSPLH

J gene: TRBJ1-1
V gene: TRBV6-5
CDR3 protein: ASSRDREAF